The source of this TCR beta chain is a study of T cell responses to AZD1222 COVID-19 vaccine. Of note for this clone: The antigen remains unidentified.

The table came from immunoSEQ multiplex PCR; TCRdb's copy has only in-frame clones and leaves some out. The sample lists around 65,000 clones, approximately 82% occurring once. Germline V gene lookup returns CDR1 LGHDT and CDR2 YNNKEL (reference sequence). The CDR3 is 14 residues long. Trimming cost V 3 bases and J 4 bases, with 11 bases left between them. General study findings and limits: A reported finding is that nearly half of spike-specific TCRs target unmutated variant regions. Spike-specific TCR breadth rose after two AZD1222 doses, and depth rose as well. It should be noted that donors were predominantly white British and more often female, and clonal diversity was possibly underestimated.

This specimen consisted of peripheral blood, obtained 28 days after the second AZD1222 dose. The J gene is TRBJ2-3, the V gene TRBV3-1 (or the pseudogene TRBV3-2), with D maybe TRBD2 (6 bases). The sequence was obtained from an adult who received the AZD1222 COVID-19 vaccine. Here the CDR3 reads CASSHTGVSDTQYF. DNA of the CDR3: TGTGCCAGCAGCCATACGGGAGTATCAGATACGCAGTATTTT.